This T cell receptor (beta chain) was sequenced during a study of T cells and Merkel cell carcinoma outcomes. The CDR3 has 11 amino acids. Germline CDR1 reads SGHDT; CDR2 reads YYEEEE. V was pared by 4 bases and J by 13 bases, with 12 bases between. The assay was immunoSEQ multiplex PCR, and TCRdb's table has in-frame clones only and misses some. Counted here are some 16,000 clones, approximately 80% occurring once; the ten biggest clones make up around 10%. General study results and limits: In Merkel cell carcinoma, repertoire and T-cell density reportedly predicted outcomes.

To note about this clone: The antigen is undetermined.

This sequence was found in a human donor with Merkel cell carcinoma. The sample was tumor tissue from Merkel cell carcinoma. The V and J genes are TRBV5-6 and TRBJ2-1; TRBD2 might be the D (5 bases). The DNA for the CDR3 is TGTGCCAGCAGCGCCGGAGGCCCACAGTTCTTC. Amino acid sequence: CASSAGGPQFF.